This T cell receptor beta chain originates from a study of PD-1 blockade in mismatch repair-deficient tumors. Study-wide context: Patients had approximately 11 mismatch repair-deficient cancer types and were previously treated and progressing.

Method: immunoSEQ multiplex PCR; TCRdb's copy keeps in-frame clones and lacks some. The sample lists roughly 45,000 clones; roughly 82% were seen once. Study results and caveats: Rapid post-treatment expansion, then contraction, generally preceding radiologic response, marked tumor-resident clones.

All patients were mismatch repair deficient, assessed by either PCR or immunohistochemistry. A few pembrolizumab responders had their TCRs sequenced. The CDR3 loop spans 12 amino acids. Germline CDR1 is SGHRS and CDR2 is YFSETQ. Trimming pared 3 bases from V and 5 bases from J, leaving 8 bases between. This clone was counted only a few times. The antigen remains undetermined. The chain joins TRBV5-1 to TRBJ2-5; no reliable D call. The source of this sequence is an adult with mismatch repair-deficient cancer. Sample: PBMCs, taken before pembrolizumab treatment. Here the CDR3 DNA reads TGCGCCAGCAGCTCCGGTGAGGAGACCCAGTACTTC. This translates into CASSSGEETQYF.